Included here is one T cell receptor beta chain sequence, with context. This sample is part of a study of blood T cell repertoires in COVID-19. Turning to the study itself: Specimens from acute and convalescent COVID-19 originated in the United States, Italy and Spain. Nucleic acid was either cDNA or gDNA, and it came from T cells, B-cell-depleted T cells, or PBMCs.

The repertoire was sequenced with immunoSEQ multiplex PCR; TCRdb's copy has only in-frame clones and lacks some. This sample has 70,000 to 95,000 clones, with roughly 92% found just once. V trimming: 7 bases; J trimming: 5 bases; junction bases outside the gene matches: 19. Germline V gene lookup returns CDR1 MDHEN and CDR2 SYDVKM. The CDR3 contains 18 residues. Source material: peripheral blood. The V and J genes are TRBV28 and TRBJ2-1; TRBD2 matches 8 bases. The clonotype was recovered from a woman aged 55-69 years with active COVID-19. CDR3 amino acids: CASTPSWSGGSQHNEQFF. The DNA for the CDR3 is TGTGCCAGCACCCCCTCTTGGAGCGGGGGTTCCCAGCACAATGAGCAGTTCTTC.